This is a list of T cell receptor beta chains from one sample in a study of blood T cell repertoires in COVID-19. This table comes from immunoSEQ multiplex PCR, and its TCRdb copy is limited to in-frame clones, with some not included. In the table there are over 200,000 clones, approximately 90% of which are singletons. The sequenced sample was peripheral blood. The receptors were sampled from a man between 60 and 75 years old with COVID-19, enrolled during active disease. The CDR3 runs from the conserved cysteine through the conserved F or W.

j_gene	v_gene	CDR3aa
TRBJ1-6	TRBV4-1	CASSRGAGSPLHF
TRBJ1-5	TRBV19	CASSIRGEPQHF
TRBJ2-2	TRBV6-6	CASSLPTGELFF
TRBJ1-1	TRBV2	CASRGQGMNTEAFF
TRBJ2-1	TRBV4-1	CASSVSNSGGLYNEQFF
TRBJ2-1	TRBV4-1	CASSQVQSRGISYNEQFF
TRBJ2-2	TRBV5-1	CASSLAGWNTGELFF
TRBJ2-5	TRBV10-1	CASEEEETQYF
TRBJ1-2	TRBV2	CASSEDRVVDGYTF
TRBJ1-2	TRBV27	CASSPLDGGVFYYGYTF
TRBJ1-1	TRBV28	CASSLTGQIRANTEAFF
TRBJ2-1	TRBV5-1	CASSLASGGWNEQFF
TRBJ2-1	TRBV9	CASSPRGSGSGEQFF
TRBJ2-1	TRBV21-1	CASSKRQGMGNYNEQFF
TRBJ2-7	TRBV3-1/TRBV3-2	CASTRQGVYEQYF
TRBJ2-5	TRBV24-1	CATSDFPGHLGETQYF
TRBJ2-3	TRBV25-1	CASRGYRTDTQYF